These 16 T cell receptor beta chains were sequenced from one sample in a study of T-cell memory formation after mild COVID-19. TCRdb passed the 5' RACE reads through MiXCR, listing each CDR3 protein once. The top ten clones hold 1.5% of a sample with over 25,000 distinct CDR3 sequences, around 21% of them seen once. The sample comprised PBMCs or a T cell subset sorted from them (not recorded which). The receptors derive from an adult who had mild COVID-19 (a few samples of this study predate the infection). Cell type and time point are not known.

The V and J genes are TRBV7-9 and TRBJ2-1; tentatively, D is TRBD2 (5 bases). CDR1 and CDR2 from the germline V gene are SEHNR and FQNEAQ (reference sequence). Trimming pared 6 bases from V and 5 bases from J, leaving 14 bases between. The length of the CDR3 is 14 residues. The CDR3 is CASSPRGTDNEQFF. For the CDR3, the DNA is TGTGCCAGCAGTCCCCGGGGAACCGACAATGAGCAGTTCTTC.

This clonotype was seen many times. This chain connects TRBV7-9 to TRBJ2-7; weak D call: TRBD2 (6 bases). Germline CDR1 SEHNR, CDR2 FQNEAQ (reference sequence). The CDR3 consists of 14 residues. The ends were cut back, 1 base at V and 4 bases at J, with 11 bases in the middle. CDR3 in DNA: TGTGCCAGCAGCTTAGTCGGGGGAGAGTACGAGCAGTACTTC. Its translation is CASSLVGGEYEQYF.

The CDR3 region has the DNA TGTGCCAGCAGCCAAGGATGGGAATCTAATTCACCCCTCCACTTT. Translation gives CASSQGWESNSPLHF. The chain joins TRBV14 to TRBJ1-6; D not resolved. The CDR3 has 15 amino acids. Germline V gives CDR1 SGHDN, CDR2 FVKESK. The germline V and J ends were trimmed by 1 base and 6 bases, with 10 bases remaining between them.

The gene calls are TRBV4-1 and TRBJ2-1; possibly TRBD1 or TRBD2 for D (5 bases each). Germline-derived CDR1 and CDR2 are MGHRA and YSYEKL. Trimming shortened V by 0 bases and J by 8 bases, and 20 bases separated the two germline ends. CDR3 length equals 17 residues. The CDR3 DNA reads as TGCGCCAGCAGCCAAGAAGGATTGGGGGTCCCCGTGGATGAGCAGTTCTTC. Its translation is CASSQEGLGVPVDEQFF.

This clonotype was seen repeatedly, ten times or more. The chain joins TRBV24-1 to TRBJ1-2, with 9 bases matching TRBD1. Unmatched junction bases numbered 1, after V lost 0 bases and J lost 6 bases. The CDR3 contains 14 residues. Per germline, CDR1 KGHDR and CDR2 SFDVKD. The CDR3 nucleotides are TGTGCCACCAGTGATTTGCACAGGGGGCATGGCTACACCTTC. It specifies CATSDLHRGHGYTF.

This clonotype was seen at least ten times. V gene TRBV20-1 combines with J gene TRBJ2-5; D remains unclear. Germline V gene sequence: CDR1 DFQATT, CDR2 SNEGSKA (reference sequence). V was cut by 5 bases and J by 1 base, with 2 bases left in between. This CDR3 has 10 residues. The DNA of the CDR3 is TGCAGTGCTTCCCAAGAGACCCAGTACTTC. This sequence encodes CSASQETQYF.

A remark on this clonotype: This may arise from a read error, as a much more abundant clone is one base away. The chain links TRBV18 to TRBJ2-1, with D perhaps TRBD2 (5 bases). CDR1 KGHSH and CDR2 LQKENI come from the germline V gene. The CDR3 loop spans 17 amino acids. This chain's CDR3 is CASSPRVAGISYNEKFF. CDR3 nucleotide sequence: TGTGCCAGCTCACCTAGGGTTGCCGGGATCTCCTACAATGAGAAGTTCTTC.

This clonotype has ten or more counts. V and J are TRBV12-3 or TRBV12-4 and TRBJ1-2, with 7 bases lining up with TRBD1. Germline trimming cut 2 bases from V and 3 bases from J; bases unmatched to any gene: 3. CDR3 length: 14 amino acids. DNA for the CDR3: TGTGCCAGCAGTTTATCGGGACAGCACTATGGCTACACCTTC. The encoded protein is CASSLSGQHYGYTF.

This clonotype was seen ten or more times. The CDR3 DNA reads as TGTGCCAGCAGCCTAAACGCGGGGCGAGAGCAGTACTTC. Protein: CASSLNAGREQYF. V usage is TRBV11-1 and J usage is TRBJ2-7, with a possible D match to TRBD2 (6 bases). This CDR3 contains 13 residues. Trimming took 5 bases from V and 7 from J, leaving 15 bases between them. Germline V CDR1 and CDR2: SGHAT, FQDESV (reference sequence).

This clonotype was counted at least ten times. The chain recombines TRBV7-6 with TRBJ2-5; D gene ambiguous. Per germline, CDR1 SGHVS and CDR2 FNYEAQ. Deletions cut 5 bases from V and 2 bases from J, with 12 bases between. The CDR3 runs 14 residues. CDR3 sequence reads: CASSPNGVQETQYF. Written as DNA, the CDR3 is TGTGCCAGCAGCCCCAATGGGGTACAAGAGACCCAGTACTTC.

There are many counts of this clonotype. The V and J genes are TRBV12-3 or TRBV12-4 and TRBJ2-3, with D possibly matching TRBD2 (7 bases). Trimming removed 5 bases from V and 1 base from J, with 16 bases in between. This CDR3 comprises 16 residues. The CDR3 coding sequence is TGTGCCAGCAGTCCCTGGGGGGGGCCGGGCACAGATACGCAGTATTTT. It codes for CASSPWGGPGTDTQYF.

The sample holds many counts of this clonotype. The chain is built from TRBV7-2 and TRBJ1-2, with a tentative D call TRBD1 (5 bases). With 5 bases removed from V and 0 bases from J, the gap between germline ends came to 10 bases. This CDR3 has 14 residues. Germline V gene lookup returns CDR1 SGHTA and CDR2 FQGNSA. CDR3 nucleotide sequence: TGTGCCAGCAGCCCAAGACAGTCTAACTATGGCTACACCTTC. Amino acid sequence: CASSPRQSNYGYTF.

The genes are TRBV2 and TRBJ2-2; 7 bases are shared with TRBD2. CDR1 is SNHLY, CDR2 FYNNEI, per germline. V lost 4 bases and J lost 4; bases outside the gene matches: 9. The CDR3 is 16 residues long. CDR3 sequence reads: CASSVEGRGLTGELFF. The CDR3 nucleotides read TGTGCCAGCAGTGTGGAGGGGAGGGGCCTCACCGGGGAGCTGTTTTTT.

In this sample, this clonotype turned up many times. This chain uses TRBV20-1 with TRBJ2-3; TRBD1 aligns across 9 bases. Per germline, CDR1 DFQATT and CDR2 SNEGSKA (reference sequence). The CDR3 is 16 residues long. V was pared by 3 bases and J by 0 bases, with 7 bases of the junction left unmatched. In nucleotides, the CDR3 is TGCAGTGCTAGGCCGGGACAGGGTTACAGCACAGATACGCAGTATTTT. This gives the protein CSARPGQGYSTDTQYF.

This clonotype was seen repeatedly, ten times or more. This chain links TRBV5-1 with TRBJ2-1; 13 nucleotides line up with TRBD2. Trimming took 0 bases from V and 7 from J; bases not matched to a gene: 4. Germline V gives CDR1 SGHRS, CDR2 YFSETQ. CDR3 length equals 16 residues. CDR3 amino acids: CASSLGSLAGGNEQFF. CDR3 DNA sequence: TGCGCCAGCAGCTTGGGTTCACTAGCGGGAGGGAATGAGCAGTTCTTC.

The CDR3 nucleotides read TGTGCCACCAGTGATCCAGGACAGGGGAACACTGAAGCTTTCTTT. Its translation is CATSDPGQGNTEAFF. The V gene is TRBV24-1, the J gene TRBJ1-1; 8 bases line up with TRBD1. The ends lost 3 bases at V and 1 base at J; junction bases unmatched: 3. CDR1 and CDR2 (germline): KGHDR, SFDVKD. There are 15 residues in the CDR3.